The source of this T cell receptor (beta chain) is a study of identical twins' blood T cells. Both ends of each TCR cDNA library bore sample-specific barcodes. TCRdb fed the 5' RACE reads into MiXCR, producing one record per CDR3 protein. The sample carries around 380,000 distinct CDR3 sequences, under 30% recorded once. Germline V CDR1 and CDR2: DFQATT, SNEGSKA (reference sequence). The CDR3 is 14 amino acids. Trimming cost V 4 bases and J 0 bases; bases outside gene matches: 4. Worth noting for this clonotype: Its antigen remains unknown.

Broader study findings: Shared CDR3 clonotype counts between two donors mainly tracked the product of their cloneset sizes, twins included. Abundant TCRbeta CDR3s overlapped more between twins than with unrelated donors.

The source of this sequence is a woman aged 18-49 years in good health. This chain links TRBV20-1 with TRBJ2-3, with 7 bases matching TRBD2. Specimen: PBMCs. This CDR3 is CSAIPAGSTDTQYF. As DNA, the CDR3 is TGCAGTGCTATTCCAGCGGGAAGCACAGATACGCAGTATTTT.